The 15 T cell receptor beta chains reported below all come from one sample, sequenced in a study of blood T cell repertoires in COVID-19. The repertoire was sequenced with immunoSEQ multiplex PCR; TCRdb's copy has only in-frame clones and lacks some. Of fewer than 350,000 clones listed, roughly 85% were seen once; the top ten hold under 2%. The sequenced material came from PBMCs or T cells enriched from blood (not recorded which). Source of these receptors: a woman aged 25 to 39 who had been exposed to COVID-19.

The chain links TRBV19 to TRBJ1-4; no clear D gene. The V and J ends lost 8 bases and 0 bases respectively, with 10 bases between them. Germline loops: CDR1 LNHDA, CDR2 SQIVND (reference sequence). The CDR3 spans 14 residues. CDR3 DNA sequence: TGTGCCAGTGGGTACAGTACAACTAATGAAAAACTGTTTTTT. Its translation is CASGYSTTNEKLFF.

This chain joins TRBV4-1 and TRBJ2-7; D gene ambiguous. This CDR3 spans 11 amino acids. V lost 3 bases to trimming and J lost 4 bases, with 4 bases between them. Germline assignment: CDR1 MGHRA and CDR2 YSYEKL. CDR3 bases: TGCGCCAGCAGCCATTTATACGAGCAGTACTTC. Amino acid sequence: CASSHLYEQYF.

V usage is TRBV24-1 and J usage is TRBJ1-3; a weak D match, TRBD1 (5 bases). Germline V gives CDR1 KGHDR, CDR2 SFDVKD. The V gene lost 10 bases and the J gene lost 2 bases, with 17 bases spanning the gap. The CDR3 is made up of 15 amino acids. The DNA for the CDR3 is TGTGCCACGGCTGCTGGGCAGGGCGCTGGAAACACCATATATTTT. Amino acids: CATAAGQGAGNTIYF.

The chain links TRBV27 to TRBJ2-2; tentative D call: TRBD2 (6 bases). CDR3 length: 14 residues. Germline CDR1 and CDR2: MNHEY and SMNVEV (reference sequence). V lost 2 bases and J lost 5, with 9 bases in between. The CDR3 here is CASSLTRGTGELFF. CDR3 bases: TGTGCCAGCAGTTTAACTCGGGGGACCGGGGAGCTGTTTTTT.

The rearrangement links TRBV6-4 to TRBJ2-1; D might be TRBD2 (6 bases). The CDR3 is made up of 14 amino acids. The germline V gene has CDR1 MRHNA and CDR2 SNTAGT. The V and J ends lost 4 bases and 10 bases respectively, with 17 bases between them. In nucleotides, the CDR3 is TGTGCCAGCAGTGCCACCGGGACTTTTAGCGAGCAGTTCTTC. This codes for CASSATGTFSEQFF.

V is TRBV30 and J is TRBJ2-7; possible D gene TRBD1, 6 bases. The V end lost 5 bases, the J end lost 5 bases, and 19 bases lay between the germline ends. Per germline, CDR1 GTSNPN and CDR2 SVGIG (reference sequence). The CDR3 extends over 14 amino acids. CDR3 in DNA: TGTGCCTGGGATTATAAGGGACAAGGCCACGAGCAGTACTTC. It encodes CAWDYKGQGHEQYF.

The chain couples TRBV5-1 to TRBJ2-5; 7 bases align to TRBD2. This CDR3 has 15 amino acids. With 0 bases clipped from V and 5 bases from J, the junction kept 7 bases outside the gene matches. In germline, CDR1 is SGHRS, CDR2 YFSETQ. CDR3 in DNA: TGCGCCAGCAGCTTGGACCTGACTAGCACCGAGACCCAGTACTTC. Its protein product is CASSLDLTSTETQYF.

The chain carries TRBV30 and TRBJ1-3, with D unclear. Germline assignment: CDR1 GTSNPN and CDR2 SVGIG (reference sequence). The CDR3 runs to 13 residues. Trimming shortened V by 5 bases and J by 0 bases, and 8 bases separated the two germline ends. The CDR3 protein is CAWGEGSGNTIYF. Here the CDR3 DNA reads TGTGCCTGGGGGGAGGGCTCTGGAAACACCATATATTTT.

The chain combines TRBV4-3 with TRBJ1-5, with D uncertain. CDR1 and CDR2 from the germline V gene are LGHNA and YSLEER. This CDR3 has 14 amino acids. V gave up 1 base and J gave up 7 bases, with 11 bases separating them. The CDR3 region is CASSQVGFGQPQHF. The CDR3 nucleotides read TGCGCCAGCAGCCAAGTGGGTTTCGGGCAGCCCCAGCATTTT.

This clone was seen a single time. This same CDR3 is encoded by further DNA sequences in the sample. The chain employs TRBV6-5 and TRBJ1-3, with TRBD1 matching 8 bases. J lost 1 base, V lost 5 bases, and 1 base had no gene match. Germline V gene sequence: CDR1 MNHEY, CDR2 SVGAGI. CDR3 length: 14 amino acids. The CDR3 bases are TGTGCCAGCAGTAGGACAGGGTCTGGAAACACCATATATTTT. Protein sequence: CASSRTGSGNTIYF.

This chain connects TRBV28 to TRBJ1-1, with D possibly matching TRBD1 (5 bases). Deletions cut 4 bases from V and 1 base from J, with 13 bases between. Germline V lookup: CDR1 MDHEN, CDR2 SYDVKM. The CDR3 spans 15 residues. This CDR3 is CASSSGGTGNTEAFF. The CDR3 nucleotides read TGTGCCAGCAGTTCTGGCGGGACGGGGAACACTGAAGCTTTCTTT.

The chain is built from TRBV4-1 and TRBJ1-2; a weak D match, TRBD1 (5 bases). This CDR3 comprises 15 residues. Trimming took 0 bases from V and 2 from J, leaving 10 bases between them. The germline V gene has CDR1 MGHRA and CDR2 YSYEKL. CDR3 loop: CASSQEGVANYGYTF. In DNA form, the CDR3 reads TGCGCCAGCAGCCAAGAAGGGGTAGCAAACTATGGCTACACCTTC.

The J gene is TRBJ2-1, the V gene TRBV6-4, with a possible D match to TRBD2 (6 bases). The germline V gene encodes CDR1 MRHNA and CDR2 SNTAGT. CDR3 length equals 15 residues. Trimming left V 8 bases short and J 2 bases short, with 16 bases between. CDR3 in amino acids: CASRSGGLTYNEQFF. The CDR3 DNA sequence: TGTGCCAGCCGTTCAGGAGGGTTAACCTACAATGAGCAGTTCTTC.

The rearrangement joins TRBV11-1 to TRBJ2-5; 9 bases align to TRBD2. J gave up 5 bases and V 5 bases, and 12 bases lay outside the gene matches. Germline lookup yields CDR1 SGHAT and CDR2 FQDESV (reference sequence). This CDR3 is built from 16 residues. CDR3 nucleotide sequence: TGTGCCAGCAGCCCACGTATAGCGGGGGACCCGGAGACCCAGTACTTC. It encodes CASSPRIAGDPETQYF.

The chain employs TRBV9 and TRBJ2-5; 7 bases fit TRBD2. The J segment lost 1 base and the V segment lost 0 bases, leaving 6 bases of the junction unmatched. Germline loops: CDR1 SGDLS, CDR2 YYNGEE. CDR3 length: 16 amino acids. This CDR3 is CASSVGVAGFQETQYF. The CDR3 nucleotides are TGTGCCAGCAGCGTAGGAGTAGCGGGTTTCCAAGAGACCCAGTACTTC.